This record concerns one T cell receptor (beta chain) sequence. Measured with immunoSEQ multiplex PCR; TCRdb has only the in-frame clones, and not every one. This table holds 80,000 or so clones, about nine tenths found once. The record originates from a study of T cell responses to AZD1222 COVID-19 vaccine. CDR1 is MNHEY and CDR2 is SMNVEV in the germline V gene (reference sequence). V was pared by 6 bases and J by 0 bases, with 9 bases between. This CDR3 region has 15 residues. This sequence originates from an adult in good health. This specimen consisted of peripheral blood, obtained on day 0 of MenACWY control vaccination. This sequence joins TRBV27 and TRBJ1-6; no reliable D call. The CDR3 is CASRALSSYNSPLHF. The CDR3 nucleotides read TGTGCCAGCAGGGCACTGAGCTCCTATAATTCACCCCTCCACTTT.